The next 30 T cell receptor beta chains were all read from a single sample in a study of OX40 agonist ivuxolimab in advanced cancers. Libraries were constructed by the immunoSEQ multiplex PCR assay. The immuneACCESS repertoire file appears here via TCRdb, limited to in-frame rearrangements. These files lack a portion of the clones; in checked studies, under half of the deficit traces to unresolved V genes, and the cause of the others is not known. This sample is represented by more than 95,000 clones; 75% to 95% of them were singletons. Roughly 0.33% of the sample rests with the top ten. The sequencing here drew on CD4+ or CD8+ T cells sorted from blood, taken in a trial of the OX40 agonist ivuxolimab. These TCRs come from an adult with an advanced solid tumor such as melanoma, head and neck, liver or kidney cancer.

The table lists this clone with a few counts. The V gene is TRBV6-1, the J gene TRBJ2-7; 9 positions agree with TRBD2. V was clipped by 7 bases and J by 4 bases; unmatched bases: 11. The CDR3 covers 15 residues. CDR1 and CDR2 (germline): MNHNS, SASEGT. The CDR3 here is CASTLRAGGGYEQYF. As DNA, the CDR3 is TGTGCCAGCACCCTGAGAGCGGGAGGAGGGTACGAGCAGTACTTC.

V usage is TRBV5-1 and J usage is TRBJ2-7, with a tentative D call TRBD1 (6 bases). The CDR3 loop spans 15 amino acids. The germline V gene has CDR1 SGHRS and CDR2 YFSETQ. Trimming cost V 4 bases and J 6 bases, with 20 bases left between them. CDR3 in DNA: TGCGCCAGCAGCCAGTCCACAGGGATGGAAGGCGAGCAGTACTTC. Its translation is CASSQSTGMEGEQYF.

The CDR3 loop is CASSVTGTSGYEQYF. CDR3 nucleotide sequence: TGTGCCAGCAGCGTTACCGGGACTAGCGGCTACGAGCAGTACTTC. The chain couples TRBV9 to TRBJ2-7, with 11 bases that match TRBD2. Germline V lookup: CDR1 SGDLS, CDR2 YYNGEE. The CDR3 is 15 residues long. V gave up 2 bases and J gave up 3 bases; unmatched junction bases: 4.

V usage is TRBV14 and J usage is TRBJ2-2, with 8 positions matching TRBD2. Per germline, CDR1 SGHDN and CDR2 FVKESK. J gave up 2 bases and V 4 bases, and 6 bases lay outside the gene matches. This CDR3 is 16 amino acids long. This CDR3 is CASSPWTSSNTGELFF. The CDR3 DNA sequence: TGTGCCAGCAGCCCCTGGACTAGCAGTAACACCGGGGAGCTGTTTTTT.

The chain carries TRBV18 and TRBJ2-5; D is uncertain. Trimming shortened V by 3 bases and J by 4 bases, and 12 bases separated the two germline ends. The CDR3 is 14 amino acids. CDR1 and CDR2 from the germline V gene are KGHSH and LQKENI. The CDR3 nucleotides read TGTGCCAGCTCACCGGCGCGACAAGGAGAGACCCAGTACTTC. Protein sequence: CASSPARQGETQYF.

This chain joins TRBV19 and TRBJ1-2, with D unclear. The V gene lost 2 bases and the J gene lost 6 bases, with 10 bases spanning the gap. Germline-derived CDR1 and CDR2 are LNHDA and SQIVND (reference sequence). CDR3 length: 13 amino acids. CDR3 in DNA: TGTGCCAGTAGTATAAACCAGGACCATGGCTACACCTTC. Amino acids: CASSINQDHGYTF.

The chain is built from TRBV11-2 and TRBJ1-1, with D uncertain. Germline lookup yields CDR1 SGHAT and CDR2 FQNNGV. V lost 8 bases to trimming and J lost 7 bases, with 11 bases between them. This CDR3 has 11 amino acids. CDR3 loop: CASGRQLEAFF. The CDR3 coding sequence is TGTGCCAGCGGCCGGCAGCTTGAAGCTTTCTTT.

This chain uses TRBV4-1 with TRBJ2-5; no clear D. The CDR3 is 13 residues long. The V gene lost 2 bases and the J gene lost 2 bases, with 6 bases spanning the gap. The germline V gene has CDR1 MGHRA and CDR2 YSYEKL. CDR3 residues: CASSQSGQETQYF. In DNA, the CDR3 is TGCGCCAGCAGCCAATCAGGTCAAGAGACCCAGTACTTC.

This rearrangement joins TRBV7-8 to TRBJ2-6, with 7 bases identical to TRBD1. Germline assignment: CDR1 SGHVS and CDR2 FQNEAQ. With 5 bases clipped from V and 0 bases from J, the junction kept 10 bases outside the gene matches. This CDR3 spans 18 amino acids. In DNA form, the CDR3 reads TGTGCCAGCAGCCTCCCGACAGGGCGATCCTCTGGGGCCAACGTCCTGACTTTC. This encodes CASSLPTGRSSGANVLTF.

This sequence joins TRBV5-1 and TRBJ2-7; either TRBD1 or TRBD2 may supply D (5 bases each). CDR1 is SGHRS, CDR2 YFSETQ, per germline. The ends were cut back, 4 bases at V and 6 bases at J, with 11 bases in the middle. The CDR3 sequence is 12 residues long. CDR3 protein: CASSPGGIEQYF. The CDR3 bases are TGCGCCAGCAGCCCTGGGGGTATCGAGCAGTACTTC.

The chain recombines TRBV11-2 with TRBJ2-5; 10 bases match TRBD1. The CDR3 spans 13 residues. The V gene's germline CDR1 is SGHAT and CDR2 FQNNGV. Trimming cost V 5 bases and J 4 bases; bases outside gene matches: 1. CDR3 sequence: CASSRDRGETQYF. The DNA for the CDR3 is TGTGCCAGCAGCCGGGACAGGGGAGAGACCCAGTACTTC.

The chain links TRBV7-9 to TRBJ1-1, with D perhaps TRBD1 (6 bases). The CDR3 spans 14 residues. Germline V gene data show CDR1 as SEHNR and CDR2 as FQNEAQ (reference sequence). V lost 6 bases to trimming and J lost 4 bases, with 15 bases between them. CDR3: CASRWDTRATEAFF. The CDR3 nucleotides are TGTGCCAGCAGGTGGGACACCCGGGCCACTGAAGCTTTCTTT.

The V and J genes are TRBV2 and TRBJ2-7, with D possibly TRBD2 on 5 matching bases. The CDR3 loop spans 13 amino acids. Trimming took 6 bases from V and 3 from J, leaving 12 bases between them. CDR1 and CDR2 (germline): SNHLY, FYNNEI. The CDR3 is CASSPGRGYEQYF. CDR3 DNA sequence: TGTGCCAGCAGCCCGGGTCGGGGCTACGAGCAGTACTTC.

V is TRBV10-1 and J is TRBJ2-3; 8 bases agree with TRBD2. After removal of 5 bases from V and 3 bases from J, the junction contained 7 bases not matched to a gene. Looked up from germline, CDR1 is WNHNN and CDR2 is SYGVQD (reference sequence). The CDR3 totals 15 residues. The CDR3 loop is CASSLGTSGTDTQYF. The CDR3 bases are TGCGCCAGCAGTTTGGGAACTAGCGGAACAGATACGCAGTATTTT.

This sequence joins TRBV5-1 and TRBJ2-1, with TRBD2 identical over 11 bases. The V gene end was trimmed by 1 base and the J gene end by 5 bases; junction bases not matched to a gene: 2. Germline loops: CDR1 SGHRS, CDR2 YFSETQ. The CDR3 is made up of 15 amino acids. The CDR3 DNA follows: TGCGCCAGCAGCTTGCTAGCGGGAGGCAACAATGAGCAGTTCTTC. Its translation is CASSLLAGGNNEQFF.

CDR3 bases: TGTGCCGGGACCAGCGGCCCAGTCATGGATGAGCAGTTCTTC. It yields the protein CAGTSGPVMDEQFF. The rearrangement uses TRBV19 and TRBJ2-1; D may match TRBD1 or TRBD2 (5 bases each). The CDR3 contains 14 residues. Germline lookup yields CDR1 LNHDA and CDR2 SQIVND (reference sequence). Trimming left V 11 bases short and J 8 bases short, with 22 bases between.

The chain joins TRBV7-2 to TRBJ1-5; possible D gene TRBD1, 6 bases. Germline lookup yields CDR1 SGHTA and CDR2 FQGNSA. Trimming took off 5 bases at V and 4 bases at J, with 9 bases between the two ends. CDR3 length equals 13 residues. CDR3 in amino acids: CASSPGQNQPQHF. The DNA of the CDR3 is TGTGCCAGCAGCCCCGGACAGAATCAGCCCCAGCATTTT.

The rearrangement joins TRBV5-5 to TRBJ1-4; D is ambiguous. Germline loops: CDR1 SGHKS, CDR2 YYEKEE (reference sequence). The CDR3 sequence is 14 residues long. Trimming took off 1 base at V and 1 base at J, with 5 bases between the two ends. CDR3 region: CASSLLRTNEKLFF. CDR3 sequence (DNA): TGTGCCAGCAGCTTGTTGCGAACTAATGAAAAACTGTTTTTT.

This chain links TRBV28 with TRBJ2-1; 9 nucleotides agree with TRBD1. With 5 bases clipped from V and 4 bases from J, the junction kept 15 bases outside the gene matches. CDR1 and CDR2 from the germline V gene are MDHEN and SYDVKM. This CDR3 spans 18 amino acids. The CDR3 region has the DNA TGTGCCAGCAGTACAAAGAATCTTGGACAGGGGCCGTACAATGAGCAGTTCTTC. Its translation is CASSTKNLGQGPYNEQFF. Based on the CDR3 plus reference TRBV28 and TRBJ2-1, the full variable domain is DVKVTQSSRYLVKRTGEKVFLECVQDMDHENMFWYRQDPGLGLRLIYFSYDVKMKEKGDIPEGYSVSREKKERFSLILESASTNQTSMYLCASSTKNLGQGPYNEQFFGPGTRLTVL.

The V call is TRBV18, the J call TRBJ2-1; 12 bases fit TRBD1. This CDR3 is 16 amino acids long. V was pared by 2 bases and J by 6 bases, with 5 bases of the junction left unmatched. Germline CDR1 reads KGHSH; CDR2 reads LQKENI. This CDR3 is CASSPRGTGGFNEQFF. As DNA, the CDR3 is TGTGCCAGCTCACCAAGAGGGACAGGGGGCTTCAATGAGCAGTTCTTC.

V usage is TRBV28 and J usage is TRBJ1-1; D ambiguous. The CDR3 is 12 residues long. Germline V lookup: CDR1 MDHEN, CDR2 SYDVKM. With 8 bases removed from V and 1 base from J, the gap between germline ends came to 8 bases. CDR3 DNA sequence: TGTGCCAGCGGTGGAGCGAACACTGAAGCTTTCTTT. The encoded protein is CASGGANTEAFF.

The chain couples TRBV6-1 to TRBJ1-4; the match to TRBD1 covers 8 bases. Germline loops: CDR1 MNHNS, CDR2 SASEGT. V shed 7 bases and J 0 bases; nucleotides not matched to a gene: 4. The CDR3 consists of 15 residues. The CDR3 DNA is TGTGCCAGCACCGACAGGGGTGCAACTAATGAAAAACTGTTTTTT. It specifies CASTDRGATNEKLFF.

The chain joins TRBV11-2 to TRBJ2-5; possibly TRBD1 or TRBD2 for D (5 bases each). Per the germline V gene, CDR1 is SGHAT and CDR2 is FQNNGV. V shed 4 bases and J shed 9 bases, with 27 bases lying between them. This CDR3 has 17 residues. The CDR3: CASSSLRGRVHQVAQYF. In DNA form, the CDR3 reads TGTGCCAGCAGCTCGTTACGGGGCAGGGTCCACCAAGTGGCCCAGTACTTC.

The rearrangement links TRBV28 to TRBJ2-7; a weak D match, TRBD2 (6 bases). V dropped 6 bases and J dropped 1 base, with 16 bases sitting between them. Germline-derived CDR1 and CDR2 are MDHEN and SYDVKM. This CDR3 is built from 15 residues. Written as DNA, the CDR3 is TGTGCCAGCAGCCGCGGGGTAGCGGAATCCTACGAGCAGTACTTC. Translation gives CASSRGVAESYEQYF.

The V call is TRBV19, the J call TRBJ2-1; tentative D call: TRBD1 (6 bases). V was pared by 4 bases and J by 9 bases, with 10 bases between. This CDR3 region has 12 residues. Germline CDR1 and CDR2: LNHDA and SQIVND (reference sequence). In DNA, the CDR3 is TGTGCCAGTAGTACTACAGGGCCTGAGCAGTTCTTC. Residues: CASSTTGPEQFF.

The chain's CDR3 is CASSWRRTGKGFGELFF. The CDR3 nucleotides are TGTGCCAGCAGCTGGCGGCGGACGGGCAAGGGTTTCGGGGAGCTGTTTTTT. The chain links TRBV5-6 to TRBJ2-2, with D unresolved. With 3 bases removed from V and 7 bases from J, the gap between germline ends came to 22 bases. The germline CDR1 and CDR2 sequences are SGHDT and YYEEEE. The CDR3 is 17 residues long. The full variable domain, its missing parts supplied by reference TRBV5-6 and TRBJ2-2, is DAGVTQSPTHLIKTRGQQVTLRCSPKSGHDTVSWYQQALGQGPQFIFQYYEEEERQRGNFPDRFSGHQFPNYSSELNVNALLLGDSALYLCASSWRRTGKGFGELFFGEGSRLTVL.

The V call is TRBV6-5, the J call TRBJ1-2; D perhaps matches TRBD1 (5 bases). This CDR3 spans 13 amino acids. V was clipped by 6 bases and J by 9 bases, with 17 bases between them. Germline values: CDR1 MNHEY, CDR2 SVGAGI. The CDR3 loop reads CASSPLGGVSYTF. The CDR3 region has the DNA TGTGCCAGCAGCCCCCTGGGAGGGGTGAGCTACACCTTC.

The CDR3: CASSQDPAANTEAFF. DNA of the CDR3: TGTGCCAGCAGCCAAGATCCGGCAGCGAACACTGAAGCTTTCTTT. The J gene is TRBJ1-1, the V gene TRBV4-2; D unresolved. The CDR3 is made up of 15 amino acids. Deletions cut 0 bases from V and 1 base from J, with 9 bases between. CDR1 and CDR2 from the germline V gene are LGHNA and YNFKEQ.

This chain links TRBV11-2 with TRBJ2-3; D remains unclear. V lost 4 bases and J 2 bases, leaving 10 bases between the germline ends. Germline-derived CDR1 and CDR2 are SGHAT and FQNNGV. CDR3 size: 14 residues. CDR3 DNA sequence: TGTGCCAGCAGCTCGTTCTTGGCCACAGATACGCAGTATTTT. The encoded protein is CASSSFLATDTQYF.

The rearrangement joins TRBV5-4 to TRBJ2-7; 8 bases map to TRBD2. The CDR3 contains 14 residues. J lost 3 bases, V lost 0 bases, and 2 bases had no gene match. CDR1 is SGHNT, CDR2 YYREEE, per germline (reference sequence). CDR3 loop: CASSLAGTSYEQYF. The CDR3 bases are TGTGCCAGCAGCTTGGCCGGGACTAGCTACGAGCAGTACTTC.